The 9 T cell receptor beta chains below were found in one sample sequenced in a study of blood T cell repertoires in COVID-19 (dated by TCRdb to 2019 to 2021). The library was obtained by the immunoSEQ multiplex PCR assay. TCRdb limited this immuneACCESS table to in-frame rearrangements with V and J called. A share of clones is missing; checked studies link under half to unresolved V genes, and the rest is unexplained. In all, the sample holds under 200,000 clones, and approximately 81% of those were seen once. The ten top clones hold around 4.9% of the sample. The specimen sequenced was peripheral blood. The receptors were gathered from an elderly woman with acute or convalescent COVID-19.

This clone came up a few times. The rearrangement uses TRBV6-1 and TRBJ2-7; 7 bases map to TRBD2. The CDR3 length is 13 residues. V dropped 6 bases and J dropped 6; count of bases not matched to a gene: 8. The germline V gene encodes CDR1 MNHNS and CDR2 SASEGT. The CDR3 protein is CASRGLGGGEQYF. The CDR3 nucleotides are TGTGCCAGCAGAGGACTTGGGGGGGGCGAGCAGTACTTC.

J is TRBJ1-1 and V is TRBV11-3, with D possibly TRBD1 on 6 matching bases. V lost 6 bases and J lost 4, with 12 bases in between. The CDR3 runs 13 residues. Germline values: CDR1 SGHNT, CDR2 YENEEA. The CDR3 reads CASSFTGSTEAFF. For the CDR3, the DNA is TGTGCCAGCAGTTTCACAGGGAGCACTGAAGCTTTCTTT.

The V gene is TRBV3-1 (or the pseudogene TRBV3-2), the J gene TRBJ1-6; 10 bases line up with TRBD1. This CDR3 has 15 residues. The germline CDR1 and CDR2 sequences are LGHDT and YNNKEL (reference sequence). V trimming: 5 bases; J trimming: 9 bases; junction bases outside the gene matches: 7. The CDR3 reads CASSSRDRGLSPLHF. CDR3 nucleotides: TGTGCCAGCAGCTCCCGGGACAGGGGTCTTTCACCCCTCCACTTT.

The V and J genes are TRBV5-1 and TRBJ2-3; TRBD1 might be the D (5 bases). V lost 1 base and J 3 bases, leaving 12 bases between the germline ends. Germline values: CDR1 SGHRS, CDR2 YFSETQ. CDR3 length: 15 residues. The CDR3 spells CASSLSPPGTDTQYF. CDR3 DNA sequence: TGCGCCAGCAGCTTGAGCCCCCCAGGGACAGATACGCAGTATTTT.

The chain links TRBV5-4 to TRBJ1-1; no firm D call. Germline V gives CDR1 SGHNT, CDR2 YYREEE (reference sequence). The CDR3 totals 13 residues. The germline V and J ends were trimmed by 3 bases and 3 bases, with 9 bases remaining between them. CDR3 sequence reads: CASSSNPDTEAFF. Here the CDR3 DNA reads TGTGCCAGCAGCTCCAACCCGGACACTGAAGCTTTCTTT.

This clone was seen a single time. The CDR3 region is CASRRLAGASGNEQFF. DNA for the CDR3: TGTGCCAGTAGGCGACTAGCGGGAGCGTCGGGAAATGAGCAGTTCTTC. This chain connects TRBV19 to TRBJ2-1, with 12 bases identical to TRBD2. Germline V gene lookup returns CDR1 LNHDA and CDR2 SQIVND (reference sequence). V dropped 6 bases and J dropped 7; count of bases not matched to a gene: 10. The CDR3 is 16 residues long.

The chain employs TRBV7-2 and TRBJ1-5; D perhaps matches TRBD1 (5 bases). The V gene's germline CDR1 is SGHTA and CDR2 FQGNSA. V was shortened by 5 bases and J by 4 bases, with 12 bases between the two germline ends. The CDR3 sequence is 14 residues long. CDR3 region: CASSPYRSNQPQHF. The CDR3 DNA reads TGTGCCAGCAGCCCCTACAGGAGTAATCAGCCCCAGCATTTT.

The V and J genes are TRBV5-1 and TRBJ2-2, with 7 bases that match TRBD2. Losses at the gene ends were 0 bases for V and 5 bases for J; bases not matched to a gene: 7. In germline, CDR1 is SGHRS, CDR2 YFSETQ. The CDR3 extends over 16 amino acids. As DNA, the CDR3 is TGCGCCAGCAGCTTGGCGGGGCGGGAGTGGACCGGGGAGCTGTTTTTT. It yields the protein CASSLAGREWTGELFF. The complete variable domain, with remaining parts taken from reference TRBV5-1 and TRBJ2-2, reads KAGVTQTPRYLIKTRGQQVTLSCSPISGHRSVSWYQQTPGQGLQFLFEYFSETQRNKGNFPGRFSGRQFSNSRSEMNVSTLELGDSALYLCASSLAGREWTGELFFGEGSRLTVL.

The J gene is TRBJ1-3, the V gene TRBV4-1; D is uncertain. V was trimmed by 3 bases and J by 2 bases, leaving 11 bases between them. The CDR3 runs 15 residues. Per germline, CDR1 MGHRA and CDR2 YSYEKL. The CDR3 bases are TGCGCCAGCAGCCACACCAACAGTGCTGGAAACACCATATATTTT. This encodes CASSHTNSAGNTIYF.